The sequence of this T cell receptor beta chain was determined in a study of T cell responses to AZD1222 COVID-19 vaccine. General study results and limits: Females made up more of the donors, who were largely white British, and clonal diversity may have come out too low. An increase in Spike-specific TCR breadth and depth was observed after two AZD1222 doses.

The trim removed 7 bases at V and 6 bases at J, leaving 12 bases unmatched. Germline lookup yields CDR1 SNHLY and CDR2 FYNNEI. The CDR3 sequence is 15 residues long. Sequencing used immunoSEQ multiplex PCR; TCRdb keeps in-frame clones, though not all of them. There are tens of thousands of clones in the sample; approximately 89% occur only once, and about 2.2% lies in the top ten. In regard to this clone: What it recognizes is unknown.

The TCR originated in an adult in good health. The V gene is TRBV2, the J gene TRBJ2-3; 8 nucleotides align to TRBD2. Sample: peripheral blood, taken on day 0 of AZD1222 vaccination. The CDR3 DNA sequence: TGTGCCAGCACGGTCAGCGGGGGCCGGGTGGATACGCAGTATTTT. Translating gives CASTVSGGRVDTQYF.